This T cell receptor (beta chain) was sequenced during a study of OX40 agonist ivuxolimab in advanced cancers. Study overall: Ivuxolimab is a fully human IgG2 antibody that activates OX40 (CD134). Roughly two fifths of patients had received prior checkpoint inhibitor therapy. General study results and limits: Researchers did not establish what antigens the expanded peripheral T cells target. In general, CD8+ T cells held more expanded clones than CD4+ did, on average.

This clone was counted once. Its matching antigen is unknown. Libraries were prepared by immunoSEQ multiplex PCR; TCRdb keeps only in-frame clonotypes and omits some of them. Among 45,000 to 60,000 clones listed, 75% to 85% were seen once. This clonotype originated in an adult with an advanced solid tumor such as melanoma, head and neck, liver or kidney cancer. The starting material was CD4+ or CD8+ T cells sorted from blood, obtained in a trial of the OX40 agonist ivuxolimab.

In nucleotides, the CDR3 is TGTGCCAGCAGTGAAAACCCGGGACAGACCAACACCATATATTTT. Amino acids: CASSENPGQTNTIYF. This rearrangement joins TRBV6-1 to TRBJ1-3; 7 bases align to TRBD1. The CDR3 extends over 15 amino acids. Germline loops: CDR1 MNHNS, CDR2 SASEGT. V shed 2 bases, J shed 7 bases, and the junction held 8 bases outside the gene matches.